This TCR beta chain was recorded in a study of T cell responses to AZD1222 COVID-19 vaccine. Notes on the study in general: Donors were largely white British and mainly female; clonal diversity was possibly underestimated. Vaccination with two AZD1222 doses was followed by a rise in Spike-specific TCR breadth and depth.

From germline, CDR1 is MNHEY and CDR2 SVGAGI. The CDR3 contains 13 residues. Trimming removed 5 bases from V and 1 base from J, with 7 bases in between. A note on this clone: Its antigen is not known.

Using immunoSEQ multiplex PCR, the repertoire was profiled, and TCRdb retains in-frame clones only, with some absent. This repertoire shows about 180,000 clones, nearly 95% found once; its top ten account for 1.5% to 2%. Sequenced here: peripheral blood, sampled 28 days after the second AZD1222 dose. The chain combines TRBV6-5 with TRBJ2-3; no firm D call. This clonotype was sampled from an adult who received the AZD1222 COVID-19 vaccine. The CDR3: CASSLQGTDTQYF. The CDR3 bases are TGTGCCAGCAGTCTTCAGGGCACAGATACGCAGTATTTT.